This TCR beta chain was captured by sequencing in a study of blood T cells in healthy people across ages. Looking at the study overall: Per every two T cells, about one barcoded beta molecule was captured by template switching. Study-wide points: PBMCs went unsorted, and a conclusive naive versus antigen-experienced comparison was therefore prevented.

Donors were healthy Caucasian individuals from Russia aged roughly 6 to 90. The authors drew 8 to 10 milliliters of peripheral blood from each donor. As for this clonotype: Its antigen is not known.

Primers used in a second PCR of about 6 to 11 cycles were a sample-barcoded 5' primer and a J-beta primer mix. TCRdb re-called the 5' RACE reads through MiXCR, storing one row per CDR3 protein. The sample holds about 640,000 distinct CDR3 sequences, around three fifths seen once. V lost 5 bases to trimming and J lost 8 bases; unmatched junction nucleotides: 12. From germline, CDR1 is LGHNA and CDR2 YNFKEQ. This CDR3 contains 15 residues. The source is a man between 60 and 70 years old in good health. The chain combines TRBV4-2 with TRBJ2-4; 7 nucleotides agree with TRBD2. Material for sequencing was blood. CDR3 nucleotides: TGTGCCAGCAGCAGAACGGCGGATGGGGGGGACATTCAGTACTTC. Translated, it gives CASSRTADGGDIQYF.